A single sample is the source of the 8 T cell receptor beta chains below, sequenced in a study of cytomegalovirus exposure and HLA in healthy donors. With 60 Vbeta and 13 Jbeta primers, the PCR was carried out. The data were produced by immunoSEQ multiplex PCR, yet TCRdb's version contains in-frame clones alone and is incomplete. The sample lists approximately 150,000 clones; around 77% were seen once. The sample consisted of PBMCs. The receptors here all came from a woman in her 30s in good health and CMV-seronegative.

V and J are TRBV7-2 and TRBJ1-5; TRBD1 matches at 8 bases. Trimming removed 4 bases from V and 10 bases from J; junction bases left unmatched: 6. Germline CDR1 is SGHTA and CDR2 is FQGNSA. The CDR3 sequence is 13 residues long. CDR3 sequence: CASSSDRELPQHF. The CDR3 coding sequence is TGTGCCAGCAGCTCGGACAGGGAGCTACCCCAGCATTTT.

This clone was counted a few times. The chain recombines TRBV2 with TRBJ2-7, with 8 bases lining up with TRBD2. Losses at the gene ends were 5 bases for V and 2 bases for J; bases not matched to a gene: 11. CDR3 length: 16 amino acids. CDR1 is SNHLY and CDR2 is FYNNEI in the germline V gene. As DNA, the CDR3 is TGTGCCAGCAGTCAAGGGGCTAGCGGGCTAACCTACGAGCAGTACTTC. Amino acids: CASSQGASGLTYEQYF.

The chain carries TRBV12-5 and TRBJ1-1; 7 bases fit TRBD1. The CDR3 runs to 13 residues. With 1 base clipped from V and 8 bases from J, the junction kept 4 bases outside the gene matches. CDR1 and CDR2 from the germline V gene are LGHNT and FRNRAP. Written as DNA, the CDR3 is TGTGCTAGTGGTTTGGAAGGGGGCGCCGAAGCTTTCTTT. Translation: CASGLEGGAEAFF.

The chain is built from TRBV9 and TRBJ2-3; 10 positions agree with TRBD2. V shed 0 bases, J shed 2 bases, and the junction held 3 bases outside the gene matches. The CDR3 contains 16 residues. Germline V gene data show CDR1 as SGDLS and CDR2 as YYNGEE. The CDR3 loop reads CASSVEGLATTDTQYF. CDR3 bases: TGTGCCAGCAGCGTAGAGGGACTAGCGACCACAGATACGCAGTATTTT. The whole variable domain, filled in from reference TRBV9 and TRBJ2-3, reads DSGVTQTPKHLITATGQRVTLRCSPRSGDLSVYWYQQSLDQGLQFLIQYYNGEERAKGNILERFSAQQFPDLHSELNLSSLELGDSALYFCASSVEGLATTDTQYFGPGTRLTVL.

This sequence joins TRBV7-9 and TRBJ2-5, with 9 nucleotides matching TRBD1. The CDR3 length is 17 residues. Germline V gene lookup returns CDR1 SEHNR and CDR2 FQNEAQ (reference sequence). V lost 6 bases and J lost 2; bases outside the gene matches: 13. CDR3: CASRGRFRDRDQETQYF. The CDR3 nucleotides are TGTGCCAGCAGAGGAAGATTCCGGGACAGGGATCAAGAGACCCAGTACTTC. The full variable domain, rest sourced from reference TRBV7-9 and TRBJ2-5, is DTGVSQNPRHKITKRGQNVTFRCDPISEHNRLYWYRQTLGQGPEFLTYFQNEAQLEKSRLLSDRFSAERPKGSFSTLEIQRTEQGDSAMYLCASRGRFRDRDQETQYFGPGTRLLVL.

The rearrangement joins TRBV7-6 to TRBJ2-7; 8 bases line up with TRBD2. V was pared by 5 bases and J by 3 bases, with 6 bases of the junction left unmatched. This CDR3 is 14 amino acids long. In germline, CDR1 is SGHVS, CDR2 FNYEAQ. The CDR3 DNA sequence: TGTGCCAGCAGCCCGGGAGGGTCCGTCTACGAGCAGTACTTC. Protein sequence: CASSPGGSVYEQYF.

This clone was recorded at least ten times. This rearrangement joins TRBV10-1 to TRBJ1-1, with 9 bases aligning to TRBD1. Germline CDR1 reads WNHNN; CDR2 reads SYGVQD (reference sequence). V was clipped by 0 bases and J by 4 bases; unmatched bases: 9. The length of the CDR3 is 17 residues. CDR3: CASSESRFGTGTTEAFF. For the CDR3, the DNA is TGCGCCAGCAGTGAGTCAAGGTTTGGGACAGGGACCACTGAAGCTTTCTTT.

As to this clone: Other DNA variants within this sample encode the same CDR3. This rearrangement joins TRBV19 to TRBJ2-7; TRBD2 aligns across 10 bases. Germline CDR1 LNHDA, CDR2 SQIVND (reference sequence). The junction had 5 bases not matched to a gene; V was cut back by 3 bases and J by 3 bases. This CDR3 has 15 residues. The CDR3 is CASSILAGVDYEQYF. CDR3 in DNA: TGTGCCAGTAGTATCCTAGCGGGAGTGGACTACGAGCAGTACTTC.